The table lists the clone carrying this TCR beta chain with a few counts. Its specificity is not known. Each CDR3 protein is one row after TCRdb ran MiXCR on the 5' RACE reads. This table holds 500,000 or so distinct CDR3 sequences, 13% to 15% found once. The data were taken from a study of identical twins. In every case, the donor was a healthy Caucasian. Study results and caveats: There is a chance that invariant MAIT and iNKT cells partially muddied zero-insertion analyses.

The V and J ends lost 6 bases and 3 bases respectively, with 15 bases between them. The CDR3 is 15 amino acids. Germline V CDR1 and CDR2: MDHEN, SYDVKM. This same sample was also part of a study on yellow fever vaccine responses in identical twins.

This chain joins TRBV28 and TRBJ2-1, with D perhaps TRBD2 (5 bases). Sequencing was done on a sample of CD4+ T cells sorted from blood. The sequence was obtained from a woman aged 18-29 years in good health. The DNA for the CDR3 is TGTGCCAGCAGCCTAAACAACCGGGACTACAATGAGCAGTTCTTC. This sequence encodes CASSLNNRDYNEQFF. Full variable domain (missing parts from reference TRBV28 and TRBJ2-1): DVKVTQSSRYLVKRTGEKVFLECVQDMDHENMFWYRQDPGLGLRLIYFSYDVKMKEKGDIPEGYSVSREKKERFSLILESASTNQTSMYLCASSLNNRDYNEQFFGPGTRLTVL.